The T cell receptor beta chain described here comes from a study of T cell responses to AZD1222 COVID-19 vaccine. This clone came up a few times. Profiling relied on immunoSEQ multiplex PCR, and the TCRdb table lists in-frame clones only, not all of them. The sample includes fewer than 200,000 clones, roughly 92% of them seen just once. Trimming left V 2 bases short and J 5 bases short, with 15 bases between. Germline values: CDR1 MNHNY, CDR2 SVGAGI (reference sequence). The CDR3 runs 15 residues. Sequencing used peripheral blood, obtained 28 days after the second AZD1222 dose. The clonotype was recovered from an adult who received the AZD1222 COVID-19 vaccine. The genes are TRBV6-6 and TRBJ1-1; D call uncertain. Written as DNA, the CDR3 is TGTGCCAGCAGTTACAACCTGGTTAAAGGGACTGAAGCTTTCTTT. It specifies CASSYNLVKGTEAFF.